This T cell receptor (beta chain) originates from a study of identical twins. The study's findings and limits: Insertions were reduced in abundant cord blood beta clonotypes but not in memory repertoires.

Germline CDR1 and CDR2: MNHEY and SVGAGI. V shed 2 bases, J shed 7 bases, and the junction held 3 bases outside the gene matches. CDR3 length: 15 amino acids. This clonotype was counted only a few times. The target antigen is unknown. TCRdb reanalysed the 5' RACE reads using MiXCR and keeps one entry per CDR3 protein. This table has 690,000 or so distinct CDR3 sequences, less than 10% appearing once. The same data also went into a second study, on yellow fever vaccine responses in identical twins. That source reports: Twins reportedly mounted vaccine T cell responses that seemed partly convergent, partly personalized.

This rearrangement joins TRBV6-5 to TRBJ1-6, with 9 bases matching TRBD1. The receptor was isolated from a woman between 18 and 29 years old in good health. What was sequenced was PBMCs. CDR3 nucleotides: TGTGCCAGCAGTTACACCGGGACAGGGAATTCACCCCTCCACTTT. Translated, it gives CASSYTGTGNSPLHF.